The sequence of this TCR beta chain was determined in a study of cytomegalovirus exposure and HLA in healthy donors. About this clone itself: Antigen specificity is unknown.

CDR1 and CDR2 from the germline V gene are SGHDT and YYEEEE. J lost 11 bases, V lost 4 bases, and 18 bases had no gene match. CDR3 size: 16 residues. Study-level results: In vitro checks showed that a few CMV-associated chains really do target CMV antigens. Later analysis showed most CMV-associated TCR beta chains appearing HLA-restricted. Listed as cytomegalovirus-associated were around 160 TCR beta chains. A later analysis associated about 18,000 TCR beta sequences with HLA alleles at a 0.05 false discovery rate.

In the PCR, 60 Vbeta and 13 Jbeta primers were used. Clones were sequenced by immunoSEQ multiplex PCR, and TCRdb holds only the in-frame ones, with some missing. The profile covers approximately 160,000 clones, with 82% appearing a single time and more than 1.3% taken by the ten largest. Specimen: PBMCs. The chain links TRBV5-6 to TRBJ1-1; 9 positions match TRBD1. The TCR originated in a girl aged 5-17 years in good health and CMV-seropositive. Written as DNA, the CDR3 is TGTGCCAGCAGCCGTATACTCAGGACAGGGGACGTAATGGCTTTCTTT. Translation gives CASSRILRTGDVMAFF.